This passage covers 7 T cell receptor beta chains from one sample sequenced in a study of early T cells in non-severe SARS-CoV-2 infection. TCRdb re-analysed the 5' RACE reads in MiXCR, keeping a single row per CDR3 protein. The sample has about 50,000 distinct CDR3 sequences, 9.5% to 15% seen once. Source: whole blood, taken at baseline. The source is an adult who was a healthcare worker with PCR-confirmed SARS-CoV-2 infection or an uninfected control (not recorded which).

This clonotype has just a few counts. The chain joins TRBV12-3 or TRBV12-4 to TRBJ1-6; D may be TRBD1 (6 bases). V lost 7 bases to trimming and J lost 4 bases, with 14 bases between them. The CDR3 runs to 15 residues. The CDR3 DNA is TGTGCCAGCAAGAAGGACAGAGCTTATAATTCACCCCTCCACTTT. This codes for CASKKDRAYNSPLHF.

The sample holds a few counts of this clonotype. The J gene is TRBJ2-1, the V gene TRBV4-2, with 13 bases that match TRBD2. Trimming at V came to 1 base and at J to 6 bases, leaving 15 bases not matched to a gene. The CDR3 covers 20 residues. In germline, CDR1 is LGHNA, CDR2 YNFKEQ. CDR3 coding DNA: TGTGCCAGCAGCCAAGTAGTCACCCCCTTTACTAGCGGGAGGGGCAATGAGCAGTTCTTC. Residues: CASSQVVTPFTSGRGNEQFF.

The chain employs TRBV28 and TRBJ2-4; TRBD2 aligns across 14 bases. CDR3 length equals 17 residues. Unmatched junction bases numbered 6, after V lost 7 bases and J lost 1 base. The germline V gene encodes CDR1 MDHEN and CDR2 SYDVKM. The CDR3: CASTGLAGEGAKNIQYF. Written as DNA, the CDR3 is TGTGCCAGCACGGGACTAGCGGGAGAGGGGGCCAAAAACATTCAGTACTTC.

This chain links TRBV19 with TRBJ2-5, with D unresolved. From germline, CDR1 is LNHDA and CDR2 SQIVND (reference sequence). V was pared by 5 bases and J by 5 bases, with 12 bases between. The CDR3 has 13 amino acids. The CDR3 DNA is TGTGCCAGTAGTGTGGCAGTCTGGGAGACCCAGTACTTC. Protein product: CASSVAVWETQYF.

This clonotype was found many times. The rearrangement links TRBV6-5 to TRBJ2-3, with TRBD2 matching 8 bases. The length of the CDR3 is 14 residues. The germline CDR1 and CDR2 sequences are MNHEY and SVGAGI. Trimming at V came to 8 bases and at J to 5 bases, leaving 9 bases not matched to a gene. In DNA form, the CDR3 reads TGTGCCAGCGCGACCGGGACTAGAAAAGATACGCAGTATTTT. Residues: CASATGTRKDTQYF.

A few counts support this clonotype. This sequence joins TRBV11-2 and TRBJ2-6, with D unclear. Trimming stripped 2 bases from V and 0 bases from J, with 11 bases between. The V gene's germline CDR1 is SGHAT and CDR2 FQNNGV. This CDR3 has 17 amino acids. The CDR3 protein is CASSLRAAVSGANVLTF. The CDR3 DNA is TGTGCCAGCAGCTTACGGGCAGCAGTCTCTGGGGCCAACGTCCTGACTTTC.

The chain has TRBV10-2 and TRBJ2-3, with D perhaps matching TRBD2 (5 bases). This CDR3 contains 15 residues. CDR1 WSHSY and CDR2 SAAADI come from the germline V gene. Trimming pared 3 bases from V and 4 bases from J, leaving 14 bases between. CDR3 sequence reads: CASSDSYLEADTQYF. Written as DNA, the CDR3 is TGCGCCAGCAGTGATTCCTATTTGGAGGCAGATACGCAGTATTTT.